This is a list of T cell receptor beta chains from one sample in a study of cytomegalovirus exposure and HLA in healthy donors. Libraries were prepared by immunoSEQ multiplex PCR; TCRdb keeps only in-frame clonotypes and omits some of them. Found here are more than 150,000 clones, about 80% of them singletons; the top ten hold 1%. Sequencing was performed on PBMCs. The receptors here all came from a woman between 50 and 59 years old in good health and CMV-seropositive. CDR3s include the opening cysteine and the closing phenylalanine or tryptophan. The order of the fields is J gene, V gene, clone size, D gene, CDR3 protein, CDR3 DNA. D genes are given only for firm matches. A clone size is listed for some rows: how often the clone was seen (once, few, many), or a class if it is expanded.

TRBJ1-1	TRBV20-1	few	NA	CSARAGKAFF	TGCAGTGCTAGAGCGGGGAAAGCTTTCTTT
TRBJ2-7	TRBV7-8	NA	TRBD2	CASSKGGTSGYEQYF	TGTGCCAGCAGCAAAGGGGGGACTAGCGGCTACGAGCAGTACTTC
TRBJ2-7	TRBV28	NA	NA	CASSFPLGYEQYF	TGTGCCAGCAGTTTCCCCCTCGGGTACGAGCAGTACTTC
TRBJ1-2	TRBV30	NA	TRBD1	CALTSGGGGYTF	TGTGCCCTAACTTCAGGGGGCGGCGGCTACACCTTC
TRBJ2-7	TRBV10-3	NA	NA	CAISGQGTGYEQYF	TGTGCCATCAGCGGCCAGGGGACGGGCTACGAGCAGTACTTC
TRBJ1-1	TRBV7-9	NA	TRBD1	CSSSMTGTEAFF	TGTTCCAGCAGCATGACAGGGACTGAAGCTTTCTTT
TRBJ2-1	TRBV5-4	NA	TRBD1	CASSVKTGDNEQFF	TGTGCCAGCAGCGTAAAGACAGGGGACAATGAGCAGTTCTTC
TRBJ2-2	TRBV11-3	few	TRBD2	CASSLGLAATGELFF	TGTGCCAGCAGCCTGGGACTAGCGGCCACCGGGGAGCTGTTTTTT
TRBJ2-5	TRBV7-3	NA	TRBD2	CASSSSGGGTQYF	TGTGCCAGCAGCTCCAGCGGGGGGGGGACCCAGTACTTC
TRBJ1-4	TRBV5-4	few	NA	CASSLGGTGEKLFF	TGTGCCAGCAGCCTAGGGGGAACCGGTGAAAAACTGTTTTTT
TRBJ2-5	TRBV29-1	NA	TRBD1	CSARGPQETQYF	TGCAGCGCCAGGGGGCCTCAAGAGACCCAGTACTTC
TRBJ2-5	TRBV14	NA	TRBD2	CASSQAQRRGGQLYTQETQYF	TGTGCCAGCAGCCAAGCCCAACGCCGGGGGGGCCAACTATACACCCAAGAGACCCAGTACTTC
TRBJ2-5	TRBV28	NA	NA	CASSTAETQYF	TGTGCCAGCAGTACTGCGGAGACCCAGTACTTC
TRBJ1-1	TRBV9	NA	NA	CASSVQTQNTEAFF	TGTGCCAGCAGCGTGCAGACACAGAACACTGAAGCTTTCTTT
TRBJ2-2	TRBV11-3	few	NA	CASSPGTRELFF	TGTGCCAGCAGCCCGGGAACCCGGGAGCTGTTTTTT
TRBJ2-7	TRBV11-2	once	TRBD1	CASSFPGQGLYEQYF	TGTGCCAGCAGCTTTCCGGGACAGGGTCTCTACGAGCAGTACTTC
TRBJ2-7	TRBV7-2	NA	NA	CASSRVNYEQYF	TGTGCCAGCAGTCGAGTAAACTACGAGCAGTACTTC
TRBJ1-2	TRBV19	NA	TRBD1	CASSIPGQLYGYTF	TGTGCCAGTAGTATCCCGGGACAGCTTTATGGCTACACCTTC
TRBJ1-3	TRBV15	NA	NA	CATSRKGAGDTAGNTIYF	TGTGCCACCAGCAGAAAAGGGGCAGGGGATACGGCCGGAAACACCATATATTTT
TRBJ2-1	TRBV14	NA	NA	CASSQEMRLVF	TGTGCCAGCAGCCAAGAAATGAGACTAGTCTTC
TRBJ2-1	TRBV7-9	NA	TRBD2	CASSLGSGRLGEQFF	TGTGCCAGCAGCTTAGGTAGCGGGAGGCTAGGTGAGCAGTTCTTC
TRBJ1-1	TRBV5-6	few	NA	CASSRRGMNTEAFF	TGTGCCAGCAGCCGCAGGGGCATGAACACTGAAGCTTTCTTT
TRBJ2-7	TRBV7-2	few	NA	CASSPWQGTYEQYF	TGTGCCAGCAGCCCATGGCAGGGAACCTACGAGCAGTACTTC
TRBJ2-7	TRBV30	NA	NA	CAWSVGKAGREQYF	TGTGCCTGGAGTGTAGGAAAAGCTGGGAGGGAGCAGTACTTC
TRBJ1-5	TRBV7-2	NA	NA	CASTVQRLGQPQHF	TGTGCCAGCACCGTACAGAGACTAGGACAGCCCCAGCATTTT
TRBJ1-1	TRBV4-3	once	NA	CASSQDLAQGRFRAFF	TGCGCCAGCAGCCAAGATCTGGCGCAGGGGCGTTTTCGAGCTTTCTTT
TRBJ1-2	TRBV7-3	NA	TRBD1	CASSSGQGGSLIF	TGTGCCAGCAGCTCGGGACAGGGGGGATCCTTAATATTC
TRBJ2-7	TRBV5-1	once	NA	CASSLLPQDYEQYF	TGCGCCAGCAGCTTGTTACCACAGGACTACGAGCAGTACTTC
TRBJ2-7	TRBV7-3	NA	NA	CASSINPNSYEQYF	TGTGCCAGCAGCATCAATCCCAACTCCTACGAGCAGTACTTC
TRBJ2-5	TRBV2	NA	NA	CASKVNVGVETQYF	TGTGCCAGCAAGGTGAATGTGGGCGTGGAGACCCAGTACTTC
TRBJ2-2	TRBV18	NA	TRBD1	CASSPLSQGARTGELFF	TGTGCCAGCTCACCACTCAGCCAGGGGGCTCGGACCGGGGAGCTGTTTTTT
TRBJ1-2	TRBV15	NA	NA	CATWQLGTNYGYTF	TGTGCCACTTGGCAATTGGGCACGAACTATGGCTACACCTTC
TRBJ1-1	TRBV7-9	NA	NA	CASRLLPQGNTEAFF	TGTGCCAGCAGACTACTACCCCAGGGGAACACTGAAGCTTTCTTT
TRBJ2-3	TRBV14	few	TRBD2	CASSQGFGTRSGDTQYF	TGTGCCAGCAGTCAAGGGTTCGGGACTAGAAGTGGAGATACGCAGTATTTT
TRBJ2-2	TRBV5-4	NA	NA	CASSLSSANTGELFF	TGTGCCAGCAGCTTGTCCAGCGCGAACACCGGGGAGCTGTTTTTT
TRBJ1-1	TRBV28	NA	TRBD1	CASSLYAGQGGTEAFF	TGTGCCAGCAGTTTATATGCGGGACAGGGGGGCACTGAAGCTTTCTTT
TRBJ1-5	TRBV13	NA	NA	CASSLGQNQPQHF	TGTGCCAGCAGCTTGGGGCAAAATCAGCCCCAACATTTT
TRBJ1-2	TRBV28	NA	TRBD1	CASRDSANYGYTF	TGTGCCAGCCGGGACAGCGCTAACTATGGCTACACCTTC
TRBJ1-2	TRBV2	NA	TRBD1	CASLRDRGARF	TGTGCCAGTCTTCGGGACAGAGGGGCCCGATTC
TRBJ1-5	TRBV7-2	NA	TRBD1	CASTWGQGNNQPQHF	TGTGCCAGCACCTGGGGACAGGGAAACAATCAGCCCCAGCATTTT
TRBJ2-1	TRBV6-5	NA	NA	CASSYSPSPHRNEQFF	TGTGCCAGCAGTTACTCGCCTAGCCCCCATCGGAATGAGCAGTTCTTC
TRBJ2-7	TRBV18	NA	NA	CASSPRGTVDEQYF	TGTGCCAGCTCACCAAGGGGAACGGTCGACGAGCAGTACTTC
TRBJ1-1	TRBV9	once	NA	CASSPSEPPRAFF	TGTGCCAGCAGCCCCTCGGAGCCCCCGCGGGCTTTCTTT
TRBJ2-7	TRBV2	NA	TRBD1	CASSGDRDFEQYF	TGTGCCAGCAGTGGGGACAGGGACTTCGAGCAGTACTTC
TRBJ1-1	TRBV5-1	NA	NA	CASSWLSGEGEAFF	TGCGCCAGCAGCTGGCTGAGTGGGGAGGGTGAAGCTTTCTTT
TRBJ2-1	TRBV29-1	NA	NA	CSVEDNSADTYNEQFF	TGCAGCGTTGAAGATAATTCAGCGGATACCTACAATGAGCAGTTCTTC
TRBJ2-7	TRBV9	NA	NA	CASSVDAGVSYEQYF	TGTGCCAGCAGCGTAGACGCAGGGGTCTCCTACGAGCAGTACTTC
TRBJ2-7	TRBV18	NA	TRBD2	CASSPPLGLAASSYEQYF	TGTGCCAGCTCACCACCCTTGGGACTAGCGGCGAGCTCCTACGAGCAGTACTTC
TRBJ2-7	TRBV6-1	NA	NA	CASSERFSYEQYF	TGTGCCAGCAGTGAGAGATTCTCCTACGAGCAGTACTTC
TRBJ1-1	TRBV29-1	NA	NA	CSVVLLNTEAFF	TGCAGCGTTGTACTCTTGAACACTGAAGCTTTCTTT
TRBJ1-1	TRBV6-5	NA	NA	CASRYLRQVTEAFF	TGTGCCAGCAGATACTTACGACAGGTTACTGAAGCTTTCTTT